This T cell receptor (beta chain) was documented in a study of regulatory T cells in long-lasting Graves disease. Study-level information: By definition, persistent Graves' disease involved antithyroid drugs for over 5 years alongside positive TSH receptor antibodies. Study results and limitations: Favoring TRBV28, TRBJ1-2 and TRBJ2-5 was a feature seen in persistent disease. Persistent Graves' patients showed less TCR diversity than newly diagnosed patients showed.

At least ten counts were recorded for this clonotype. The antigen is unknown. Time point in this sample: persistent/refractory GD, antithyroid drugs over 5 years with positive TRAb. PBMC-extracted RNA yielded the TCR library. The length of the CDR3 is 12 residues. V gave up 3 bases and J gave up 6 bases, with 8 bases separating them. To make TCR beta libraries, researchers used iRepertoire HTBI primers and Arm-PCR of CDR3 regions. TCRdb re-analysed the multiplex PCR reads in MiXCR, keeping a single row per CDR3 protein. The sample has about 430,000 distinct CDR3 sequences, roughly 21% seen once. Here the sequenced sample was peripheral blood mononuclear cells (PBMCs), taken when the disease was refractory, from a patient treated with antithyroid drugs. The clonotype originates from a female donor with Graves disease. The chain recombines TRBV12-3 or TRBV12-4 with TRBJ1-2; D is undetermined. The CDR3 DNA reads as TGTGCCAGCAGTTTTTCGATGGATGGCTACACCTTC. Its translation is CASSFSMDGYTF.